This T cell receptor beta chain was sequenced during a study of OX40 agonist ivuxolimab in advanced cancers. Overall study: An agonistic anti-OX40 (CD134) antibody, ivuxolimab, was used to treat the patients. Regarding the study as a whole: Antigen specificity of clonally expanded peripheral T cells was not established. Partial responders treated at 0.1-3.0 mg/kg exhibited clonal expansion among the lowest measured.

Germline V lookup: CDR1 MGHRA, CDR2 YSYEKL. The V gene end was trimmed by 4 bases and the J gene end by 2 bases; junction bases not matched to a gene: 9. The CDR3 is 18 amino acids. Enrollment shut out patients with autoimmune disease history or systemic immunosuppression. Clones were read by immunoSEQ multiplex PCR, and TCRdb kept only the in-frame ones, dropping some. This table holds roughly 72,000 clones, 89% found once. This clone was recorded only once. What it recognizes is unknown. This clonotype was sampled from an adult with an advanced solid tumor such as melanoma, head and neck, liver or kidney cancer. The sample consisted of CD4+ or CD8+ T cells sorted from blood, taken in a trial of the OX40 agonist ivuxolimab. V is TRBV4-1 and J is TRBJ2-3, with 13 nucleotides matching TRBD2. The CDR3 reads CASSPLLAGGLPTDTQYF. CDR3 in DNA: TGCGCCAGCAGCCCCTTACTAGCGGGGGGGCTCCCCACAGATACGCAGTATTTT.